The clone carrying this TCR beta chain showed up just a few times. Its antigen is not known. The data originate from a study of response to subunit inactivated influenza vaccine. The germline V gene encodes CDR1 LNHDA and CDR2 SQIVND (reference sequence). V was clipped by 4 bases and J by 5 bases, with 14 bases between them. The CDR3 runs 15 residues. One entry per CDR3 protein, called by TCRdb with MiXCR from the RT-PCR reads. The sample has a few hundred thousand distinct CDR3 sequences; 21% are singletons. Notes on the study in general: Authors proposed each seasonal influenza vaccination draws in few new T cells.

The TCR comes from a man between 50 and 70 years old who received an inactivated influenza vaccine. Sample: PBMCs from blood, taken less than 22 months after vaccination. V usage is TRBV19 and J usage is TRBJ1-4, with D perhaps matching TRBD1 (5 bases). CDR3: CASSNPKGRNEKLFF. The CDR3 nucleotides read TGTGCCAGTAGTAATCCGAAGGGGAGGAATGAAAAACTGTTTTTT.